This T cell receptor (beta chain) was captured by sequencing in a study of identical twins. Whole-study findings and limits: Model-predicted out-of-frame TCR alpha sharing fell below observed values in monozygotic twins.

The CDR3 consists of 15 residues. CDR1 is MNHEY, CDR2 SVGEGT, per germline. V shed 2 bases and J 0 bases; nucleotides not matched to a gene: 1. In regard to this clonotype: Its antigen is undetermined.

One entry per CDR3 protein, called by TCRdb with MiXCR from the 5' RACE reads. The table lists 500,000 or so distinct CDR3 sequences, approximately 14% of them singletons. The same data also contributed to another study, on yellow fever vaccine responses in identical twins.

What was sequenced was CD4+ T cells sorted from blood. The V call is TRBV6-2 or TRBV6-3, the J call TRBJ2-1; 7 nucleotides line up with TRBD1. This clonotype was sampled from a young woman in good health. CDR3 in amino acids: CASSYRDSSYNEQFF. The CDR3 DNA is TGTGCCAGCAGTTACCGGGACAGCTCCTACAATGAGCAGTTCTTC.